This T cell receptor beta chain was identified in a study of T cell changes during pregnancy in multiple sclerosis. Method: immunoSEQ multiplex PCR; TCRdb's copy keeps in-frame clones and lacks some. The sample contains around 130,000 clones, 96% of which appear only once. V lost 1 base and J lost 8, with 14 bases in between. Germline V CDR1 and CDR2: MNHNS, SASEGT. The CDR3 runs to 15 residues. The V gene is TRBV6-1, the J gene TRBJ1-4; D is ambiguous. The receptor comes from a female donor with multiple sclerosis, enrolled in a pregnancy study. The source was peripheral blood, collected after pregnancy. The CDR3 DNA reads TGTGCCAGCAGTGAAGTGTGGGAGGGATACGAAAAACTGTTTTTT. Amino acid sequence: CASSEVWEGYEKLFF.